These 11 T cell receptor beta chains came from one sample sequenced in a study of beta chain features in type 1 diabetes. What was sequenced were expressed TCRB transcripts, since all of the isolated RNA had been reverse transcribed. Clones were read by immunoSEQ multiplex PCR, and TCRdb kept only the in-frame ones, dropping some. Among 250,000 to 300,000 clones listed, 7.5% to 9.5% were seen once. Sequenced: central memory CD4+ T cells from blood. The receptors come from a woman aged 18-29 years in good health.

The rearrangement links TRBV11-2 to TRBJ2-3, with TRBD2 matching over 8 bases. Germline assignment: CDR1 SGHAT and CDR2 FQNNGV. CDR3 length: 15 amino acids. J lost 1 base, V lost 5 bases, and 5 bases had no gene match. CDR3 DNA sequence: TGTGCCAGCAGCCGAACGCGGGGGGGCACAGATACGCAGTATTTT. Translated: CASSRTRGGTDTQYF.

This clone was seen a few times. The chain combines TRBV9 with TRBJ2-3; unclear D gene. CDR3 length equals 15 residues. V lost 2 bases, J lost 2 bases, and 12 bases lay in between. Germline CDR1 is SGDLS and CDR2 is YYNGEE. The CDR3 nucleotides are TGTGCCAGCAGCGTCGTCGGCTATTCCACAGATACGCAGTATTTT. Translation gives CASSVVGYSTDTQYF.

The chain employs TRBV12-5 and TRBJ2-3; D gene uncertain. V lost 8 bases and J lost 1, with 10 bases in between. Per the germline V gene, CDR1 is LGHNT and CDR2 is FRNRAP. The CDR3 is made up of 13 amino acids. The CDR3 nucleotides are TGTGCTAGTTCTTATCCGGGCACAGATACGCAGTATTTT. It yields the protein CASSYPGTDTQYF.

This clone showed up just a few times. The chain carries TRBV7-3 and TRBJ2-1; D perhaps matches TRBD2 (6 bases). V gave up 4 bases and J gave up 4 bases, with 8 bases separating them. CDR1 and CDR2 from the germline V gene are SGHTA and FQGTGA. This CDR3 has 13 amino acids. DNA for the CDR3: TGTGCCAGCAGCTCGGGACTGTACAATGAGCAGTTCTTC. It translates to CASSSGLYNEQFF.

Concerning this clone itself: Germline is not matched at one junction end, which may reflect a read error. V is TRBV11-2 and J is TRBJ2-6, with a possible D match to TRBD1 (6 bases). The CDR3 sequence is 17 residues long. Germline CDR1 is SGHAT and CDR2 is FQNNGV. CDR3 coding DNA: TGTGCCAGCACCTTACAGGGACGTCGGGCTGGGGCCAACGTCCTGACTTTC. Amino acids: CASTLQGRRAGANVLTF.

Concerning this clone itself: Distinct nucleotide sequences in the sample also encode this CDR3. This chain joins TRBV18 and TRBJ2-1; 8 positions agree with TRBD1. V was pared by 3 bases and J by 3 bases, with 1 base of the junction left unmatched. The CDR3 length is 14 residues. The germline CDR1 and CDR2 sequences are KGHSH and LQKENI. The DNA of the CDR3 is TGTGCCAGCTCACCCGGACAGGGCTACAATGAGCAGTTCTTC. Translated: CASSPGQGYNEQFF.

This clone was observed a handful of times. This CDR3 reads CASSHESGRSTDTQYF. CDR3 DNA sequence: TGTGCCAGCAGCCACGAGAGCGGGAGGAGCACAGATACGCAGTATTTT. V and J are TRBV7-2 and TRBJ2-3, with TRBD2 matching over 9 bases. CDR1 and CDR2 (germline): SGHTA, FQGNSA. The CDR3 extends over 16 amino acids. The V gene end was trimmed by 5 bases and the J gene end by 0 bases; junction bases not matched to a gene: 6.

The rearrangement joins TRBV18 to TRBJ2-1, with D perhaps matching TRBD2 (7 bases). Germline lookup yields CDR1 KGHSH and CDR2 LQKENI. V was shortened by 3 bases and J by 8 bases, with 8 bases between the two germline ends. The CDR3 has 12 residues. The CDR3 DNA is TGTGCCAGCTCACCCGGGGGGCATGAGCAGTTCTTC. Protein: CASSPGGHEQFF.

V is TRBV2 and J is TRBJ2-5; the D gene is possibly TRBD1 (6 bases). Between the trimmed V and J ends, which lost 5 bases and 4 bases, there was a span of 11 bases. The CDR3 covers 13 residues. CDR1 is SNHLY, CDR2 FYNNEI, per germline. The CDR3 DNA sequence: TGTGCCAGCAGTCGGACAGCCGTAGAGACCCAGTACTTC. Translation gives CASSRTAVETQYF.

This clone came up a few times. Different DNA sequences within this sample yield the same CDR3. The chain is built from TRBV5-1 and TRBJ2-5; 9 positions match TRBD1. The CDR3 runs 13 residues. Germline V gives CDR1 SGHRS, CDR2 YFSETQ. V lost 5 bases, J lost 5 bases, and 4 bases stayed unmatched. The CDR3 DNA reads as TGCGCCAGCAGTTTTGGACAGGGGGAGACCCAGTACTTC. Protein: CASSFGQGETQYF.

This chain uses TRBV10-3 with TRBJ2-1; D unclear. Trimming took off 0 bases at V and 10 bases at J, with 7 bases between the two ends. Germline V gene lookup returns CDR1 ENHRY and CDR2 SYGVKD. There are 12 residues in the CDR3. CDR3 DNA: TGTGCCATCAGTGAGTCCTCCGGGGAGCAGTTCTTC. Protein product: CAISESSGEQFF.